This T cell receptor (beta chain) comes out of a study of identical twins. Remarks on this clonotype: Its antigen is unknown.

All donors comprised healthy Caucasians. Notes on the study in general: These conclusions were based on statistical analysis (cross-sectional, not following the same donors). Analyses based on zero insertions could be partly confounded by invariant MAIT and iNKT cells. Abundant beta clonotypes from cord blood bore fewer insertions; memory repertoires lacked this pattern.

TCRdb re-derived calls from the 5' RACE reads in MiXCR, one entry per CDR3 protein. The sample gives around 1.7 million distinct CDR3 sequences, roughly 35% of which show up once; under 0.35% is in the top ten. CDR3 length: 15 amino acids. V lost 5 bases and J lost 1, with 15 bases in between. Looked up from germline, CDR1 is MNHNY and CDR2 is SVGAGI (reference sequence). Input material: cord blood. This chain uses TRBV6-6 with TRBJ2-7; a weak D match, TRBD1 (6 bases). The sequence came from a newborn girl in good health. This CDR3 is CASSQTGWVSYEQYF. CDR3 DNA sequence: TGTGCCAGCAGTCAAACAGGGTGGGTTTCCTACGAGCAGTACTTC.